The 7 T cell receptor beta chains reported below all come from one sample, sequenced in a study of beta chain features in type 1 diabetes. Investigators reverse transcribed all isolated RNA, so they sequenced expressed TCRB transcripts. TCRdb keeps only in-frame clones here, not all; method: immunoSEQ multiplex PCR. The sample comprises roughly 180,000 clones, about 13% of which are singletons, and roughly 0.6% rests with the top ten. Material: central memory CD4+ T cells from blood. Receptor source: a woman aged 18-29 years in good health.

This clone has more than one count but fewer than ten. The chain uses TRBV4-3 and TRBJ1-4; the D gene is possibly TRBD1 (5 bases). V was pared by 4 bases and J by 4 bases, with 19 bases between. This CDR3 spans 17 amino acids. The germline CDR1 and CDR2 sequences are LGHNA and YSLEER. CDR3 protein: CASSLGRQSLFNEKLFF. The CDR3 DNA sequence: TGCGCCAGCAGCCTTGGTAGACAGAGCCTCTTTAATGAAAAACTGTTTTTT.

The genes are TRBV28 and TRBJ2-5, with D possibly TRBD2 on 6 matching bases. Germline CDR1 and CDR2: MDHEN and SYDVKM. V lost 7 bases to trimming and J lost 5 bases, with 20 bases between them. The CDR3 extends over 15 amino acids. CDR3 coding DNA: TGTGCCAGCATTAGTTCGGGACTTAGGGGTGAGACCCAGTACTTC. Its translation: CASISSGLRGETQYF.

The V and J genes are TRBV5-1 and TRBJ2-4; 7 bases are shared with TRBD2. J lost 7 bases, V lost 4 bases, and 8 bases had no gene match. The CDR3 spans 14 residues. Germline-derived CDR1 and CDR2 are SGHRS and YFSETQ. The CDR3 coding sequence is TGCGCCAGCAGCCCCAGCGGGGAAGTGAACATTCAGTACTTC. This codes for CASSPSGEVNIQYF.

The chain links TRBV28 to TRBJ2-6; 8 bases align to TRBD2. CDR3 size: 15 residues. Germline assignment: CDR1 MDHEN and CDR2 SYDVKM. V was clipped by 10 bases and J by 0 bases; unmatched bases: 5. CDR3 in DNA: TGTGCCATCGGGGGGGTTAGCTCTGGGGCCAACGTCCTGACTTTC. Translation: CAIGGVSSGANVLTF.

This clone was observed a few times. The CDR3, as DNA: TGCGCCAGCAGCTTGGGGCAGGGGGCTGGGCAGCCCCAGCATTTT. Residues: CASSLGQGAGQPQHF. The chain combines TRBV5-1 with TRBJ1-5; 8 nucleotides agree with TRBD1. The J segment lost 7 bases and the V segment lost 0 bases, leaving 6 bases of the junction unmatched. Per germline, CDR1 SGHRS and CDR2 YFSETQ. The CDR3 is 15 amino acids.

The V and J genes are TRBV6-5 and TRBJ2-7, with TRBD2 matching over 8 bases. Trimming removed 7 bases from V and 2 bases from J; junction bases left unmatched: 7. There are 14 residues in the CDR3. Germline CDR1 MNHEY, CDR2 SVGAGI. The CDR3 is CASKWTSTTYEQYF. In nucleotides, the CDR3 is TGTGCCAGCAAGTGGACTAGCACGACCTACGAGCAGTACTTC.

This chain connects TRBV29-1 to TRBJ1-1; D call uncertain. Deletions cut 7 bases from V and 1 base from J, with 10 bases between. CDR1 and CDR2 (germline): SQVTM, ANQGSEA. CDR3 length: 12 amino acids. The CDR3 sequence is CSASHRNTEAFF. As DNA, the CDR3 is TGCAGCGCTTCACACAGGAACACTGAAGCTTTCTTT.